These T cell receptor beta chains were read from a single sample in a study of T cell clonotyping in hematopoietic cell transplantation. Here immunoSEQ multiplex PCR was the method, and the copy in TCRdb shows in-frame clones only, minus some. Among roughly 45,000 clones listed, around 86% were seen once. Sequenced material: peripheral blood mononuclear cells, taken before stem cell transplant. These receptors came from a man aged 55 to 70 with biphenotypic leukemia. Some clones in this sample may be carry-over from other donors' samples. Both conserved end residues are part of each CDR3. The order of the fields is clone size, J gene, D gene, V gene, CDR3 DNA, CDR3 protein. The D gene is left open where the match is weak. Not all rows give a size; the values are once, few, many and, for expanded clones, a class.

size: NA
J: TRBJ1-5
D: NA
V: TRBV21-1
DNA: TGTGCCATAAATCAGCCCCAGCATTTT
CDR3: CAINQPQHF

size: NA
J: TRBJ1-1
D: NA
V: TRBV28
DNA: TGTGCCAGCAGTTCCACTGAAGCTTTCTTT
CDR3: CASSSTEAFF

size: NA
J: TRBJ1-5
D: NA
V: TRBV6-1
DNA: TGTGCCAGCAGTGTCACGACAGGTCAGCCCCAGCATTTT
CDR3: CASSVTTGQPQHF

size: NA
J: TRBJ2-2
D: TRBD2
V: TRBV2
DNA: TGTGCCAGCAAGCAGCGGGATAACACCGGGGAGCTGTTTTTT
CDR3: CASKQRDNTGELFF

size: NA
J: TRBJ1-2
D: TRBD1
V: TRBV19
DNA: TGTGCCAGTAGTATACCCAGGACAGGGTTTGATGGCTACACCTTC
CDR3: CASSIPRTGFDGYTF

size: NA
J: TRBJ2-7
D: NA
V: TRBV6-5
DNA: TGTGCCAGCAGGCGCGAACGTGGGGGCTTCTACGAGCAGTACTTC
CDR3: CASRRERGGFYEQYF

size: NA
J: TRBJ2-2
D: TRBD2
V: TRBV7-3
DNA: TGTGCCAGCAGCCTAGCGGGGAGGAACACCGGGGAGCTGTTTTTT
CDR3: CASSLAGRNTGELFF

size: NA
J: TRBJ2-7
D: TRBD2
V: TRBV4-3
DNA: TGCGCCAGCAGCCACGCGGCGGGGGGGGCAGGGTACGAGCAGTACTTC
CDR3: CASSHAAGGAGYEQYF

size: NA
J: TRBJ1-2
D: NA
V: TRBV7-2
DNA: TGTGCCAGCAGCTTAGCGGGGATTGCCCTGCGGGGCTACACCTTC
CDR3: CASSLAGIALRGYTF

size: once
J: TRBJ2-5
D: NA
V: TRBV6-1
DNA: TGTGCCAGTGGGTATTCCCAAGAGACCCAGTACTTC
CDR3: CASGYSQETQYF

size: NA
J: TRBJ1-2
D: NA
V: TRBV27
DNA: TGTGCCAGCAAACCAGGGGACACAACCAGATCGTATGGCTACACCTTC
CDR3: CASKPGDTTRSYGYTF

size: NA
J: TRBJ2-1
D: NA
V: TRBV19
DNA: TGTGCCAGTAGTCCAAGGACTGTTCTCGGTGAGCAGTTCTTC
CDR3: CASSPRTVLGEQFF

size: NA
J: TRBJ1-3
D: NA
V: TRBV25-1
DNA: TGTGCCAGCTGGCCGGCATTGTTGGAAACAGAGGGAAACACCATATATTTT
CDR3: CASWPALLETEGNTIYF

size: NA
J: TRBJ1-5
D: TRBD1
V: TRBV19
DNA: TGTGCCAGTAGTATACAGGGGGCTAACAATCAGCCCCAGCATTTT
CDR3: CASSIQGANNQPQHF

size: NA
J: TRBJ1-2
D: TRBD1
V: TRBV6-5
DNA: TGTGCCAGCGGAGACAGGACAGGGGCGCGCTATGGCTACACCTTC
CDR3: CASGDRTGARYGYTF